This is a list of T cell receptor beta chains from one sample in a study of T cell responses to AZD1222 COVID-19 vaccine. The assay was immunoSEQ multiplex PCR, and TCRdb's table has in-frame clones only and misses some. Of 85,000 to 130,000 clones in the sample, roughly 86% are singletons; the top ten hold more than 2.5%. The material sequenced was peripheral blood, taken 28 days after the second dose of the MenACWY control vaccine. The receptors stem from an adult who received the MenACWY meningococcal vaccine as a control. CDR3s include the opening cysteine and the closing phenylalanine or tryptophan. Fields, in order: J gene, clone size, V gene, D gene, CDR3 DNA, CDR3 protein. D genes are given only for firm matches. Size tells how often a clone was seen (once, few, many) or the class of an expanded clone, and some rows leave it out.

j_gene: TRBJ1-6
abundance: once
v_gene: TRBV6-2/TRBV6-3
d_gene: TRBD1
CDR3nt: TGTGCCAGCAGCATCGACAGGGGGAGTAATTCACCCCTCCACTTT
CDR3aa: CASSIDRGSNSPLHF

j_gene: TRBJ1-4
abundance: -
v_gene: TRBV23-1
d_gene: -
CDR3nt: TGCGCCAGCAGTCATCCGCGCTTTCCCTCGGGTGAAAAACTGTTTTTT
CDR3aa: CASSHPRFPSGEKLFF

j_gene: TRBJ2-5
abundance: -
v_gene: TRBV5-1
d_gene: TRBD2
CDR3nt: TGCGCCAGCAGCTTGGGGGGCCTTGGGACTAGCTCGCAGACCCAGTACTTC
CDR3aa: CASSLGGLGTSSQTQYF

j_gene: TRBJ2-1
abundance: -
v_gene: TRBV27
d_gene: TRBD2
CDR3nt: TGTGCCAGCAGTCCCGGGACTAGCGGGACTAATGAGCAGTTCTTC
CDR3aa: CASSPGTSGTNEQFF

j_gene: TRBJ2-1
abundance: once
v_gene: TRBV5-6
d_gene: TRBD2
CDR3nt: TGTGCCAGCAGCTTCCCCGGGACTAGCGGGCGCAATGAGCAGTTCTTC
CDR3aa: CASSFPGTSGRNEQFF

j_gene: TRBJ1-2
abundance: -
v_gene: TRBV10-3
d_gene: TRBD1
CDR3nt: TGTGCCATCGGAAGGGACAGGGGAGTGGGCTACACCTTC
CDR3aa: CAIGRDRGVGYTF

j_gene: TRBJ2-2
abundance: -
v_gene: TRBV30
d_gene: TRBD2
CDR3nt: TGTGCCTGGAGTCCCATACCCCGAGGGAGGGGAAACACCGGGGAGCTGTTTTTT
CDR3aa: CAWSPIPRGRGNTGELFF

j_gene: TRBJ2-1
abundance: -
v_gene: TRBV30
d_gene: TRBD2
CDR3nt: TGTGCCTGGAGCCCCGGGGGTAGCGGGGCTTACAATGAGCAGTTCTTC
CDR3aa: CAWSPGGSGAYNEQFF

j_gene: TRBJ2-3
abundance: -
v_gene: TRBV5-1
d_gene: TRBD2
CDR3nt: TGCGCCAGCAGCTCCGGGACTAGCGGGGGGGGACAAGATACGCAGTATTTT
CDR3aa: CASSSGTSGGGQDTQYF

j_gene: TRBJ2-5
abundance: -
v_gene: TRBV3-1/TRBV3-2
d_gene: -
CDR3nt: TGTGCCAGCAGCCAAGATTGCGGTACTCAAGGGACCCAGTACTTC
CDR3aa: CASSQDCGTQGTQYF

j_gene: TRBJ1-1
abundance: -
v_gene: TRBV7-9
d_gene: -
CDR3nt: TGTGCCAGCAGCTTGGACATGAACACTGAAGCTTTCTTT
CDR3aa: CASSLDMNTEAFF

j_gene: TRBJ2-5
abundance: -
v_gene: TRBV7-2
d_gene: TRBD2
CDR3nt: TGTGCCAGCAGCTCTTCGAGCGGGGGGCAAGAGACCCAGTACTTC
CDR3aa: CASSSSSGGQETQYF

j_gene: TRBJ2-2
abundance: -
v_gene: TRBV7-2
d_gene: -
CDR3nt: TGTGCCAGCAGCTTAGTACAGCAGGACACCGGGGAGCTGTTTTTT
CDR3aa: CASSLVQQDTGELFF

j_gene: TRBJ1-2
abundance: -
v_gene: TRBV28
d_gene: -
CDR3nt: TGTGCCAGCAGGACCCCCGGGCGACAGGTTTCTTGGGGTGGCTACACCTTC
CDR3aa: CASRTPGRQVSWGGYTF

j_gene: TRBJ1-1
abundance: -
v_gene: TRBV6-5
d_gene: -
CDR3nt: TGTGCCAGCAGTACGGGACGTGTTAACACTGAAGCTTTCTTT
CDR3aa: CASSTGRVNTEAFF

j_gene: TRBJ2-2
abundance: -
v_gene: TRBV6-6
d_gene: -
CDR3nt: TGTGCCAGCAAATCAATGGGGACGGCAAACACCGGGGAGCTGTTTTTT
CDR3aa: CASKSMGTANTGELFF

j_gene: TRBJ2-5
abundance: -
v_gene: TRBV24-1
d_gene: TRBD2
CDR3nt: TGTGCCATCGGAACTAGCGGGGGGCGGGAGACCCAGTACTTC
CDR3aa: CAIGTSGGRETQYF

j_gene: TRBJ1-4
abundance: -
v_gene: TRBV7-2
d_gene: TRBD1
CDR3nt: TGTGCCAGCAGCGTCGACAGGGGCAGGGATGAAAAACTGTTTTTT
CDR3aa: CASSVDRGRDEKLFF

j_gene: TRBJ2-7
abundance: -
v_gene: TRBV9
d_gene: -
CDR3nt: TGTGCCAGCAGCGTAGCAGGGCACGAGCAGTACTTC
CDR3aa: CASSVAGHEQYF

j_gene: TRBJ2-3
abundance: once
v_gene: TRBV3-1/TRBV3-2
d_gene: TRBD2
CDR3nt: TGTGCCAGCAGCCAATCAGAGGCAGCGGGGGGGCCGAATTCTAGCACAGATACGCAGTATTTT
CDR3aa: CASSQSEAAGGPNSSTDTQYF

j_gene: TRBJ1-1
abundance: once
v_gene: TRBV4-1
d_gene: -
CDR3nt: TGCGCCAGCAGCCAGGGGGGGAACACTGAAGCTTTCTTT
CDR3aa: CASSQGGNTEAFF

j_gene: TRBJ2-1
abundance: -
v_gene: TRBV29-1
d_gene: TRBD2
CDR3nt: TGCAGCGTTACCGCGGGGGGCATGGATGAGCAGTTCTTC
CDR3aa: CSVTAGGMDEQFF

j_gene: TRBJ1-6
abundance: -
v_gene: TRBV10-3
d_gene: -
CDR3nt: TGTGCCATCAGTTCTACGGACTATAATTCACCCCTCCACTTT
CDR3aa: CAISSTDYNSPLHF

j_gene: TRBJ1-2
abundance: -
v_gene: TRBV28
d_gene: -
CDR3nt: TGTGCCAGCAGTTTTCAGGCCAGGGACTATGGCTACACCTTC
CDR3aa: CASSFQARDYGYTF

j_gene: TRBJ2-7
abundance: -
v_gene: TRBV5-6
d_gene: TRBD1
CDR3nt: TGTGCCAGCAGCTTGGCCCCGGCGGGACAGGGGTACGAGCAGTACTTC
CDR3aa: CASSLAPAGQGYEQYF

j_gene: TRBJ1-2
abundance: few
v_gene: TRBV21-1
d_gene: -
CDR3nt: TGTGCCAGCAGTACCGGGACACCCAAGGGAGACTATGGCTACACCTTC
CDR3aa: CASSTGTPKGDYGYTF